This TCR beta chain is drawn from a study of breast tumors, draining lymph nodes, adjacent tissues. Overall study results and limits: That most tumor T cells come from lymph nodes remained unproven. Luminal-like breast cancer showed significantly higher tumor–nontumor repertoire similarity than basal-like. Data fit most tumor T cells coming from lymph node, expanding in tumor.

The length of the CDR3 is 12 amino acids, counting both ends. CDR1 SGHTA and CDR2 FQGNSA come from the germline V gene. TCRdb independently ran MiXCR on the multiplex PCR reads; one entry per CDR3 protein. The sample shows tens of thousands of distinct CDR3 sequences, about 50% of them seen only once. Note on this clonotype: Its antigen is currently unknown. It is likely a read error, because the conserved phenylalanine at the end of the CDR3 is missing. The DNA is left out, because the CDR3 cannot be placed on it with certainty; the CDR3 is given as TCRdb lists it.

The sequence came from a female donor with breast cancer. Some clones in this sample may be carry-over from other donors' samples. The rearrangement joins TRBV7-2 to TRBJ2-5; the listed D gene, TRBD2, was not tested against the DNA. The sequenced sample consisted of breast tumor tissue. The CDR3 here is CASSRPVGAPWL.